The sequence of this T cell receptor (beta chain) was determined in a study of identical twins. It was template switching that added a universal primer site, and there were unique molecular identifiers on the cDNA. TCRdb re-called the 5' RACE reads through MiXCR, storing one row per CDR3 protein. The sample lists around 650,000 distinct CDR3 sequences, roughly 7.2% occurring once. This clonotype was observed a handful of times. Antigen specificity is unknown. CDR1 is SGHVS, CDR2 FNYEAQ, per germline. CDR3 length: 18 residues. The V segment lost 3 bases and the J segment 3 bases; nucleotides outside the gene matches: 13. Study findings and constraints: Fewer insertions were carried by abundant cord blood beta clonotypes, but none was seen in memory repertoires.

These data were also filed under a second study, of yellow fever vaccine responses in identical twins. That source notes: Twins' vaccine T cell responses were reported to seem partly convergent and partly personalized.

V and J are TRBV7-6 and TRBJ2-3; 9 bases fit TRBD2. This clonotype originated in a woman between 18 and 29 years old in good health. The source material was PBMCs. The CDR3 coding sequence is TGTGCCAGCAGCTTTGGTACGGGACTAGCCGTAGGTACAGATACGCAGTATTTT. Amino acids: CASSFGTGLAVGTDTQYF.